The clone carrying this TCR beta chain appeared many times. Its cognate antigen is unknown. Described time point: patch test 3, about 24 weeks after DPC sensitization. Treatment described: therapeutic diphenylcyclopropenone sensitization with weekly scalp DPC. Every donor had alopecia and was 18 to 70 years old; all were suitable for DPC. Germline CDR1 reads SGHTA; CDR2 reads FQGNSA. V was shortened by 3 bases and J by 6 bases, with 11 bases between the two germline ends. CDR3 length: 14 residues. The entry originates in a study of human T cells and chemical hapten exposure. Broader study findings: The immune response of these alopecia patients might not match healthy individuals'.

MiXCR, run by TCRdb on the RACE reads, gives a single entry per CDR3 protein. The data hold about 71,000 distinct CDR3 sequences, with more than 9.5% observed a single time. This specimen consisted of whole blood, obtained in connection with sensitization to the hapten diphenylcyclopropenone (DPC). The source of this sequence is a woman in her forties or fifties with alopecia areata. Some clones in this sample may be carry-over from other donors' samples. The gene calls are TRBV7-2 and TRBJ2-2; D remains ambiguous. CDR3 amino acids: CASSFVKSAGELFF. The CDR3 DNA is TGTGCCAGCAGCTTTGTTAAGTCGGCCGGGGAGCTGTTTTTT.